Listed below are T cell receptor beta chains from one sample, sequenced in a study of blood T cell repertoires in COVID-19. Method: immunoSEQ multiplex PCR; TCRdb's copy keeps in-frame clones and lacks some. The repertoire consists of approximately 300,000 clones, with 75% to 90% occurring once and the leading ten covering around 4.5%. Material for sequencing was PBMCs or T cells enriched from blood (not recorded which). The receptors were gathered from a woman in her twenties or thirties who had recovered from COVID-19. Both conserved end residues are part of each CDR3. A D gene is named only where the DNA matches it firmly. Clone size is shown for a subset of rows, as once, few, many or a class of expanded clone.

J gene | V gene | clone size | D gene | CDR3 DNA | CDR3 protein
TRBJ1-1 | TRBV13 | - | - | TGTGCCAGCAGCTTAAGGGTAGACAGGCGGACTGAAGCTTTCTTT | CASSLRVDRRTEAFF
TRBJ1-2 | TRBV12-3/TRBV12-4 | - | TRBD1 | TGTGCCAGCACCCTCGAGGGGGCAGGTGGCTACACCTTC | CASTLEGAGGYTF
TRBJ1-2 | TRBV7-9 | - | - | TGTGCCAGCAGCGTCAATCTGGTGGGGCAGGGCTATGGCTACACCTTC | CASSVNLVGQGYGYTF
TRBJ2-5 | TRBV7-8 | - | - | TGTGCCAGCAGCTTATCCCCAGGGCGACAAGAGACCCAGTACTTC | CASSLSPGRQETQYF
TRBJ1-5 | TRBV15 | few | - | TGTGCCACCAGCAGAGACAGGGTTCAGCCCCAGCATTTT | CATSRDRVQPQHF
TRBJ1-4 | TRBV28 | few | - | TGTGCCAGCATTCCTTCAAGACAGATTAATGAAAAACTGTTTTTT | CASIPSRQINEKLFF
TRBJ1-1 | TRBV9 | few | - | TGTGCCAGCAGCGTAGAGGAGGGAAGGTTCACTGAAGCTTTCTTT | CASSVEEGRFTEAFF
TRBJ1-1 | TRBV5-1 | - | - | TGCGCCAGCACCCCACAGGGCCCCGAAATGAACACTGAAGCTTTCTTT | CASTPQGPEMNTEAFF
TRBJ1-3 | TRBV7-9 | - | TRBD1 | TGTGCCAGCAGCCGCGGGACAGGGTTTGGAAACACCATATATTTT | CASSRGTGFGNTIYF
TRBJ2-1 | TRBV15 | - | TRBD2 | TGTGCCACCAGCACAGCTGCGGGAGTACTAAATGAGCAGTTCTTC | CATSTAAGVLNEQFF
TRBJ1-1 | TRBV2 | - | - | TGTGCCAGCAGTGAATTCGAGGTCGGGAGTGAAGCTTTCTTT | CASSEFEVGSEAFF
TRBJ1-5 | TRBV7-2 | few | - | TGTGCCAGCAGCTTAGGTCTCGTACAGTTTAATCAGCCCCAGCATTTT | CASSLGLVQFNQPQHF
TRBJ2-7 | TRBV28 | few | - | TGTGCCAGCAGTTTTAGTGTTGCCAACTACGAGCAGTACTTC | CASSFSVANYEQYF
TRBJ1-4 | TRBV2 | - | - | TGTGCCAGCAGTGAGGAGGGGAAACTGTTTTTT | CASSEEGKLFF
TRBJ1-4 | TRBV2 | - | - | TGTGCCAGCAGTGGAACGGGGGTCTCAAATGAAAAACTGTTTTTT | CASSGTGVSNEKLFF
TRBJ2-3 | TRBV2 | - | - | TGTGCCAGCAGTGAAGGGGGCGGAGCAGATACGCAGTATTTT | CASSEGGGADTQYF
TRBJ2-7 | TRBV30 | - | TRBD2 | TGTGCCTGGACGAACCAACTGGGACTATCTTTCTACGAGCAGTACTTC | CAWTNQLGLSFYEQYF
TRBJ2-7 | TRBV11-3 | - | TRBD1 | TGTGCCAGCAGCTCTACAGGGGGACCATCCTACGAGCAGTACTTC | CASSSTGGPSYEQYF